The 10 T cell receptor beta chains reported below all come from one sample, sequenced in a study of T cell responses to AZD1222 COVID-19 vaccine. Assay: immunoSEQ multiplex PCR; the TCRdb copy retains only in-frame clones and omits some. Seen here are about 120,000 clones, 85% to 95% observed once, and the top ten hold roughly 1.4%. The sample in question was peripheral blood, obtained 28 days after the second AZD1222 dose. These receptors came from an adult who received the AZD1222 COVID-19 vaccine.

V is TRBV7-3 and J is TRBJ2-1; no clear D gene. The CDR3 extends over 15 amino acids. Trimming shortened V by 2 bases and J by 6 bases, and 14 bases separated the two germline ends. Germline lookup yields CDR1 SGHTA and CDR2 FQGTGA. CDR3 amino acids: CASSLGPTASNEQFF. The DNA for the CDR3 is TGTGCCAGCAGCTTAGGACCTACCGCTAGCAATGAGCAGTTCTTC.

The J gene is TRBJ1-4, the V gene TRBV5-5; D possibly corresponds to TRBD1 (5 bases). There are 15 residues in the CDR3. Germline lookup yields CDR1 SGHKS and CDR2 YYEKEE (reference sequence). Trimming left V 4 bases short and J 5 bases short, with 15 bases between. CDR3 residues: CASSPMTGHNEKLFF. The CDR3 bases are TGTGCCAGCAGCCCTATGACCGGACACAATGAAAAACTGTTTTTT.

The chain recombines TRBV3-1 (or the pseudogene TRBV3-2) with TRBJ1-3; 7 bases align to TRBD1. CDR3 length: 14 amino acids. The V gene end was trimmed by 5 bases and the J gene end by 7 bases; junction bases not matched to a gene: 8. Per the germline V gene, CDR1 is LGHDT and CDR2 is YNNKEL (reference sequence). CDR3 nucleotide sequence: TGTGCCAGCAGCAACCGACAGGGTGGGAACACCATATATTTT. Translating it yields CASSNRQGGNTIYF.

The chain combines TRBV27 with TRBJ1-5; D uncertain. The germline gives CDR1 MNHEY, CDR2 SMNVEV (reference sequence). The CDR3 contains 13 residues. V lost 5 bases and J lost 6, with 11 bases in between. The CDR3 here is CASSLPKPQPQHF. The CDR3 bases are TGTGCCAGCAGTCTACCTAAACCTCAGCCCCAGCATTTT.

The chain employs TRBV10-1 and TRBJ2-2; weak D call: TRBD1 (6 bases). V gave up 6 bases and J gave up 6 bases, with 14 bases separating them. The germline V gene encodes CDR1 WNHNN and CDR2 SYGVQD (reference sequence). This CDR3 has 14 residues. The CDR3: CASSLSRGAGELFF. The CDR3 DNA reads TGCGCCAGCAGCCTCTCCAGGGGTGCCGGGGAGCTGTTTTTT.

This sequence joins TRBV10-2 and TRBJ1-2; D not resolved. Trimming took off 6 bases at V and 8 bases at J, with 13 bases between the two ends. The CDR3 is 12 residues long. The germline gives CDR1 WSHSY, CDR2 SAAADI. In nucleotides, the CDR3 is TGCGCCAGCAGGGAAGCAGGCGGAGGCTACACCTTC. Amino acids: CASREAGGGYTF.

J is TRBJ1-5 and V is TRBV19; D remains ambiguous. Germline V gene lookup returns CDR1 LNHDA and CDR2 SQIVND (reference sequence). There are 15 residues in the CDR3. V was shortened by 1 base and J by 0 bases, with 7 bases between the two germline ends. The CDR3 loop is CASSIAALSNQPQHF. CDR3 bases: TGTGCCAGTAGTATAGCGGCCCTTAGCAATCAGCCCCAGCATTTT.

This chain joins TRBV7-9 and TRBJ2-1; no firm D call. V dropped 4 bases and J dropped 9 bases, with 4 bases sitting between them. This CDR3 spans 10 amino acids. Germline CDR1 is SEHNR and CDR2 is FQNEAQ (reference sequence). The CDR3 loop is CASSSLEQFF. For the CDR3, the DNA is TGTGCCAGCAGCTCCCTTGAGCAGTTCTTC.

V usage is TRBV2 and J usage is TRBJ1-2, with D unclear. This CDR3 spans 12 amino acids. The V and J ends lost 5 bases and 3 bases respectively, with 7 bases between them. CDR1 and CDR2 from the germline V gene are SNHLY and FYNNEI. The CDR3 reads CASSRMDYGYTF. CDR3 bases: TGTGCCAGCAGTCGAATGGACTATGGCTACACCTTC.

The chain has TRBV6-6 and TRBJ1-3; TRBD1 might be the D (5 bases). The V end was cut by 2 bases, the J end by 1 base, with 6 bases between. The V gene's germline CDR1 is MNHNY and CDR2 SVGAGI (reference sequence). The CDR3 length is 14 residues. CDR3 amino acids: CASSYDSSGNTIYF. CDR3 sequence (DNA): TGTGCCAGCAGTTACGACAGTTCTGGAAACACCATATATTTT.